Listed below are T cell receptor beta chains from one sample, sequenced in a study of technical replicates of blood from several donors. TCRdb's table, derived via immunoSEQ multiplex PCR, lists solely in-frame clones and lacks some. This table holds 100,000 or so clones, 96% found once. Sequenced sample: T cells isolated from PBMCs. These TCRs come from a human donor in good health. Both conserved end residues are part of each CDR3. The order of the fields is V gene, clone size, J gene, D gene, CDR3 DNA, CDR3 protein. A D gene is named only where the DNA matches it firmly. The listing skips clone size in some rows; elsewhere it reads once, few, many or a size class.

TRBV11-3	.	TRBJ2-7	.	TGTGCCAGCAGCTTAGGGGCAGGGGCGGAGGCCTACGAGCAGTACTTC	CASSLGAGAEAYEQYF
TRBV7-9	.	TRBJ2-5	.	TGTGCCAGCAGCATGGGCGTCCCTGATGAAGAGACCCAGTACTTC	CASSMGVPDEETQYF
TRBV15	.	TRBJ2-5	.	TGTGCCACCAGCAGAGGGGGGCCCTCAGAGACCCAGTACTTC	CATSRGGPSETQYF
TRBV27	.	TRBJ1-1	TRBD1	TGTGCCAGCAGTTTTTTCAGGGGGATGAACACTGAAGCTTTCTTT	CASSFFRGMNTEAFF
TRBV7-6	.	TRBJ2-6	.	TGTGCCAGCAGCCTGACAGGAAACTCTGGGGCCAACGTCCTGACTTTC	CASSLTGNSGANVLTF
TRBV21-1	.	TRBJ2-7	.	TGTGCCAGCAGCAAATACAGGGAGCCACGGGGCGAGCAGTACTTC	CASSKYREPRGEQYF
TRBV9	.	TRBJ2-7	TRBD2	TGTGCCAGCAGCGTAGGTAGTAGCGGGAGTGTCTACGAGCAGTACTTC	CASSVGSSGSVYEQYF
TRBV5-1	.	TRBJ2-1	TRBD1	TGCGCCAGCAGCTTTATACAGGGGGCAAATGAGCAGTTCTTC	CASSFIQGANEQFF
TRBV7-2	.	TRBJ2-1	TRBD2	TGTGCCAGCAGCTTAGATATAGCGGGGAATGAGCAGTTCTTC	CASSLDIAGNEQFF
TRBV2	.	TRBJ1-1	TRBD1	TGTGCCAGCAGTGCAATACAAAAGGGACAGGGTATGAACACTGAAGCTTTCTTT	CASSAIQKGQGMNTEAFF
TRBV7-7	.	TRBJ2-1	TRBD2	TGTGCCAGCAGCCCTAGCGGGACGTCCGGTGAGCAGTTCTTC	CASSPSGTSGEQFF
TRBV6-5	once	TRBJ2-2	.	TGTGCCAGCAGTTACTCGGGGGGCGGGGAGCTGTTTTTT	CASSYSGGGELFF
TRBV2	.	TRBJ2-7	.	TGTGCCAGCAATTTACAGGGAGTGTTCTACGAGCAGTACTTC	CASNLQGVFYEQYF
TRBV6-6	.	TRBJ1-1	.	TGTGCCAGCAGCCAATTGACGCAGGGAGGGACTGAAGCTTTCTTT	CASSQLTQGGTEAFF
TRBV6-4	.	TRBJ2-2	.	TGTGCCAGCAGTGAATACCCGACAGCAAGAACCGGGGAGCTGTTTTTT	CASSEYPTARTGELFF
TRBV19	.	TRBJ2-1	.	TGTGCCAGTAGTACATACAATGAGCAGTTCTTC	CASSTYNEQFF
TRBV5-4	.	TRBJ2-7	TRBD2	TGTGCCAGCAGCGTACTAGCGGGCGAGCAGTACTTC	CASSVLAGEQYF
TRBV10-1	.	TRBJ1-4	TRBD1	TGCGCCAGCGGGGACCTGGGGACAGGGGCATCACATGAAAAACTGTTTTTT	CASGDLGTGASHEKLFF
TRBV9	.	TRBJ1-3	.	TGTGCCAGTAGGAATGAGGGTGCTGGAAACACCATATATTTT	CASRNEGAGNTIYF
TRBV5-1	.	TRBJ2-1	.	TGCGCCAGCAGCCCGGAGCCCTACAATGAGCAGTTCTTC	CASSPEPYNEQFF
TRBV7-9	once	TRBJ2-6	.	TGTGCCAGCAGCTCCAATACAGGGTTTGTTGGGGCCAACGTCCTGACTTTC	CASSSNTGFVGANVLTF
TRBV6-6	few	TRBJ1-5	.	TGTGCCACCAAAGGAGAAGCTCAGCCCCAGCATTTT	CATKGEAQPQHF
TRBV6-4	.	TRBJ2-1	TRBD2	TGTGCCAGCAGTGACCGGGGACTAGCGGGGGGAGATGAGCAGTTCTTC	CASSDRGLAGGDEQFF
TRBV7-9	.	TRBJ1-2	TRBD1	TGTGCCAGCAGCTGGTTAAATACAGGGGGCGCCTATGGCTACACCTTC	CASSWLNTGGAYGYTF
TRBV5-1	.	TRBJ2-7	TRBD1	TGCGCCAGCAGCTGGACAGGGGGACCCCTCTACGAGCAGTACTTC	CASSWTGGPLYEQYF
TRBV27	.	TRBJ2-2	TRBD2	TGTGCCAGCTCTCTATTCGGGACTAGCGGGGACTTGAACACCGGGGAGCTGTTTTTT	CASSLFGTSGDLNTGELFF
TRBV30	once	TRBJ1-2	.	TGTGCCTGGAGTCCTCAGGGGAGTCGTGGCTACACCTTC	CAWSPQGSRGYTF
TRBV11-3	.	TRBJ2-1	TRBD2	TGTGCCAGCAGCTTAGACACTCTGACTAGCGCCTCCTACAATGAGCAGTTCTTC	CASSLDTLTSASYNEQFF
TRBV29-1	.	TRBJ2-7	TRBD1	TGCAGCGTTTCGACAGGGCTCCGTTACGAGCAGTACTTC	CSVSTGLRYEQYF
TRBV7-6	once	TRBJ2-2	TRBD2	TGTGCCAGCAGCAACATAGCGGGGGTTTCCACCGGGGAGCTGTTTTTT	CASSNIAGVSTGELFF
TRBV19	once	TRBJ2-3	TRBD1	TGTGCCAGTAGTATAGATCTCACTTCCGGGACAGGGAAAGATACGCAGTATTTT	CASSIDLTSGTGKDTQYF
TRBV25-1	.	TRBJ1-2	.	TGTGCCAGCTCACAGGAGAGGTATGGCTACACCTTC	CASSQERYGYTF
TRBV6-5	once	TRBJ1-5	.	TGTGCCAGCAGTTATTTAGTCAATCAGCCCCAGCATTTT	CASSYLVNQPQHF
TRBV7-8	.	TRBJ1-5	TRBD1	TGTGCCAGCAGCCCGGGGACAGGGGGCCCTTATAGCAATCAGCCCCAGCATTTT	CASSPGTGGPYSNQPQHF
TRBV13	.	TRBJ1-2	TRBD1	TGTGCCAGCAGCTCACCGGGACAGGGGGCGTCGAACTATGGCTACACCTTC	CASSSPGQGASNYGYTF
TRBV7-2	.	TRBJ1-2	.	TGTGCCAGCAGCTTAGCGGGCGGGGGCGCGGGATATGGCTACACCTTC	CASSLAGGGAGYGYTF
TRBV4-1	.	TRBJ2-7	.	TGCGCCAGCAGCCAACAGTCAGGGTTTTCCTACGAGCAGTACTTC	CASSQQSGFSYEQYF
TRBV5-4	.	TRBJ1-1	.	TGTGCCAGCAGAATAGGGGTTATGAACACTGAAGCTTTCTTT	CASRIGVMNTEAFF
TRBV5-4	.	TRBJ2-5	TRBD2	TGTGCCAGCAGCTTGGGGCCCCAGCTCCTAGCGGGAGAGGAGGAAGAGACCCAGTACTTC	CASSLGPQLLAGEEEETQYF
TRBV19	.	TRBJ2-7	TRBD1	TGTGCCAGTATGGGGACAGGGTCCTACGAGCAGTACTTC	CASMGTGSYEQYF
TRBV27	once	TRBJ1-3	.	TGTGCCAGCAGTTCGGGCGCAGGGGTGGGAAACACCATATATTTT	CASSSGAGVGNTIYF
TRBV27	.	TRBJ2-5	.	TGTGCCAGCAGTGTGGGGGGGGCGGAAGAGACCCAGTACTTC	CASSVGGAEETQYF
TRBV27	.	TRBJ2-1	.	TGTGCCAGCAGTTTAACGGCGGGCCCTTACAATGAGCAGTTCTTC	CASSLTAGPYNEQFF
TRBV6-6	.	TRBJ2-7	.	TGTGCCAGTAGCGGTTCCTACGAGCAGTACTTC	CASSGSYEQYF
TRBV5-1	.	TRBJ2-3	TRBD1	TGCGCCAGCAGCTACCCTCCGGGACAGGAGATCACAGATACGCAGTATTTT	CASSYPPGQEITDTQYF
TRBV6-5	.	TRBJ2-7	TRBD2	TGTGCCAGCAGTCCGTTAGCGGGGGTATATAACGAGCAGTACTTC	CASSPLAGVYNEQYF
TRBV5-4	.	TRBJ2-7	.	TGTGCCAGCAGCGCCGGGTCCTACTACGAGCAGTACTTC	CASSAGSYYEQYF
TRBV6-5	.	TRBJ1-2	TRBD1	TGTGCCAGCTATCCCAACAGGGGCATGGGCTATGGCTACACCTTC	CASYPNRGMGYGYTF
TRBV4-2	.	TRBJ2-3	.	TGTGCCAGCAGCCAAGATGGTAGGGGGGGGGTCACAGATACGCAGTATTTT	CASSQDGRGGVTDTQYF
TRBV5-6	.	TRBJ2-7	.	TGTGCCAGCAGCTTGCCCGTTGGGGGAGGCCTACAGCAGTACTTC	CASSLPVGGGLQQYF
TRBV7-9	.	TRBJ2-7	.	TGTGCCAGCAGCTTAGCCGGTTTCTCCTACGAGCAGTACTTC	CASSLAGFSYEQYF
TRBV5-1	.	TRBJ1-1	TRBD1	TGCGCCAGCAGCTCGACAGGGTCAGGCACTGAAGCTTTCTTT	CASSSTGSGTEAFF
TRBV27	.	TRBJ2-2	TRBD2	TGTGCCAGCAGTCCGCTGCGGGAGGGCCCTGACGGGGAGCTGTTTTTT	CASSPLREGPDGELFF
TRBV6-1	.	TRBJ2-7	.	TGTGCCAGCAGTGCACTTACTGGCTCCTACGAGCAGTACTTC	CASSALTGSYEQYF
TRBV5-1	.	TRBJ1-2	TRBD1	TGCGCCAGCACAAATCCGGGACAGGGCCGTGGCTACACCTTC	CASTNPGQGRGYTF
TRBV6-6	.	TRBJ2-5	TRBD2	TGTGCCAGCAGTTGGACTAGCGGCTCCCAAGAGACCCAGTACTTC	CASSWTSGSQETQYF
TRBV6-5	once	TRBJ2-5	.	TGTGCCAGCACCCCAACGAGCGGCCAAGAGACCCAGTACTTC	CASTPTSGQETQYF
TRBV13	.	TRBJ1-2	.	TGTGCCAGCAGCTCGACAGAGACTAACTATGGCTACACCTTC	CASSSTETNYGYTF
TRBV29-1	.	TRBJ1-1	TRBD1	TGCAGCGGACAGGGGACGACAGGGGGCCTGAACACTGAAGCTTTCTTT	CSGQGTTGGLNTEAFF